The 28 T cell receptor beta chains listed next were all sequenced from one sample in a study of T cell repertoires in cytomegalovirus infection. No antigen has been identified for these receptors. TCRdb reprocessed the reads with MiXCR, giving one entry per CDR3 protein. The data show just over 450,000 distinct CDR3 sequences, with approximately 40% seen just once and 40% to 50% held by the top ten. Source: cultured PBMCs, taken from culture after CMV antigen stimulation. The receptors stem from a human donor in good health (CMV status not recorded). Some clones in this sample may be carry-over from other donors' samples.

The chain joins TRBV20-1 to TRBJ2-3; D unresolved. The V and J ends lost 2 bases and 0 bases respectively, with 9 bases between them. This CDR3 region has 14 residues. The germline CDR1 and CDR2 sequences are DFQATT and SNEGSKA (reference sequence). The CDR3 sequence: CSARMEPSTDTQYF. CDR3 coding DNA: TGCAGTGCTAGAATGGAACCTAGCACAGATACGCAGTATTTT.

The V and J genes are TRBV7-2 and TRBJ2-1; 9 positions match TRBD1. V dropped 1 base and J dropped 5; count of bases not matched to a gene: 12. There are 18 residues in the CDR3. Germline CDR1 is SGHTA and CDR2 is FQGNSA. The CDR3 DNA follows: TGTGCCAGCAGCTTAGTAGGCCCCGGGACAGGGCTACACAATGAGCAGTTCTTC. Its translation is CASSLVGPGTGLHNEQFF. Full variable domain (outside the CDR3, taken from reference TRBV7-2 and TRBJ2-1): GAGVSQSPSNKVTEKGKDVELRCDPISGHTALYWYRQSLGQGLEFLIYFQGNSAPDKSGLPSDRFSAERTGGSVSTLTIQRTQQEDSAVYLCASSLVGPGTGLHNEQFFGPGTRLTVL.

The chain has TRBV5-1 and TRBJ1-2; possibly TRBD1 for D (5 bases). Germline CDR1 reads SGHRS; CDR2 reads YFSETQ. Trimming pared 0 bases from V and 1 base from J, leaving 7 bases between. CDR3 length: 14 residues. The CDR3 DNA reads as TGCGCCAGCAGCTTGGACAGGCATAACTATGGCTACACCTTC. This encodes CASSLDRHNYGYTF.

This clonotype was seen a few times. This chain joins TRBV12-3 or TRBV12-4 and TRBJ1-2; D remains unclear. This CDR3 is 13 amino acids long. With 1 base removed from V and 2 bases from J, the gap between germline ends came to 5 bases. The CDR3 DNA sequence: TGTGCCAGCAGTTTAGTACAGAACTATGGCTACACCTTC. It codes for CASSLVQNYGYTF.

In this sample, this clonotype turned up a few times. The rearrangement uses TRBV28 and TRBJ2-1; 12 bases fit TRBD2. In germline, CDR1 is MDHEN, CDR2 SYDVKM. The trim removed 5 bases at V and 3 bases at J, leaving 8 bases unmatched. The CDR3 covers 17 residues. The CDR3 here is CASSLRTSGVLYNEQFF. CDR3 DNA: TGTGCCAGCAGTCTTCGGACTAGCGGGGTCCTCTACAATGAGCAGTTCTTC.

The chain carries TRBV7-9 and TRBJ1-3; D ambiguous. This CDR3 contains 15 residues. The germline V gene encodes CDR1 SEHNR and CDR2 FQNEAQ (reference sequence). The ends were cut back, 1 base at V and 0 bases at J, with 7 bases in the middle. CDR3 protein: CASSLGGFSGNTIYF. Here the CDR3 DNA reads TGTGCCAGCAGCTTAGGGGGATTCTCTGGAAACACCATATATTTT. Full variable domain (missing parts from reference TRBV7-9 and TRBJ1-3): DTGVSQNPRHKITKRGQNVTFRCDPISEHNRLYWYRQTLGQGPEFLTYFQNEAQLEKSRLLSDRFSAERPKGSFSTLEIQRTEQGDSAMYLCASSLGGFSGNTIYFGEGSWLTVV.

The sample holds a few counts of this clonotype. The J gene is TRBJ2-1, the V gene TRBV7-8; 12 bases match TRBD2. Germline CDR1 reads SGHVS; CDR2 reads FQNEAQ. V was clipped by 5 bases and J by 3 bases; unmatched bases: 5. The CDR3 sequence is 16 residues long. For the CDR3, the DNA is TGTGCCAGCAGCCTCGGACTAGCGGGACACTACAATGAGCAGTTCTTC. This gives the protein CASSLGLAGHYNEQFF. The variable domain in full, with the rest retrieved from reference TRBV7-8 and TRBJ2-1, is GAGVSQSPRYKVAKRGQDVALRCDPISGHVSLFWYQQALGQGPEFLTYFQNEAQLDKSGLPSDRFFAERPEGSVSTLKIQRTQQEDSAVYLCASSLGLAGHYNEQFFGPGTRLTVL.

The DNA of the CDR3 is TGTGCCTCGCGCCGAGGGACTAGCGGGATTACAGATACGCAGTATTTT. Its protein product is CASRRGTSGITDTQYF. The chain carries TRBV10-3 and TRBJ2-3; 13 bases are shared with TRBD2. Germline CDR1 reads ENHRY; CDR2 reads SYGVKD. The CDR3 runs 16 residues. The V gene end was trimmed by 11 bases and the J gene end by 3 bases; junction bases not matched to a gene: 11.

The chain's CDR3 is CASSYSILRVRQGSYEQYF. In DNA, the CDR3 is TGTGCCAGCAGTTACTCGATTCTTCGGGTACGTCAGGGCTCCTACGAGCAGTACTTC. The rearrangement uses TRBV6-2 or TRBV6-3 and TRBJ2-7; tentative D call: TRBD1 (5 bases). This CDR3 is 19 amino acids long. The V gene lost 0 bases and the J gene lost 0 bases, with 21 bases spanning the gap. Germline values: CDR1 MNHEY, CDR2 SVGEGT.

This clonotype was counted once. At one boundary the junction diverges from the germline segment, which might be a read error. The chain uses TRBV4-1 and TRBJ1-2; 8 bases match TRBD1. The CDR3 is 15 amino acids. CDR1 is MGHRA and CDR2 is YSYEKL in the germline V gene. The CDR3 region is CATSAGQGARYGYTF. CDR3 DNA: TGCGCCACCAGCGCGGGGCAGGGGGCTCGGTATGGCTACACCTTC.

V usage is TRBV7-2 and J usage is TRBJ1-2, with D possibly being TRBD1 (5 bases). The CDR3 sequence is 15 residues long. The V gene lost 5 bases and the J gene lost 5 bases, with 18 bases spanning the gap. Germline V lookup: CDR1 SGHTA, CDR2 FQGNSA. The CDR3 region is CASSPRRRGVYGYTF. In DNA form, the CDR3 reads TGTGCCAGCAGCCCACGAAGGCGGGGCGTATATGGCTACACCTTC.

The sample holds a few counts of this clonotype. The chain combines TRBV7-9 with TRBJ2-3; possibly TRBD2 for D (5 bases). Germline values: CDR1 SEHNR, CDR2 FQNEAQ (reference sequence). This CDR3 is 16 amino acids long. V lost 2 bases to trimming and J lost 6 bases, with 18 bases between them. CDR3 coding DNA: TGTGCCAGCAGCTTACTATTCAGCGGAGGCGGGGATACGCAGTATTTT. Amino acids: CASSLLFSGGGDTQYF.

This clonotype was observed a few times. The chain uses TRBV19 and TRBJ2-2; 11 bases fit TRBD2. The CDR3 sequence is 18 residues long. Germline trimming cut 5 bases from V and 3 bases from J; bases unmatched to any gene: 11. Germline CDR1 LNHDA, CDR2 SQIVND (reference sequence). CDR3 region: CASSAPPGTSGYTGELFF. The CDR3 DNA follows: TGTGCCAGTAGTGCCCCCCCCGGGACTAGCGGATACACCGGGGAGCTGTTTTTT.

This clonotype was observed a handful of times. This chain links TRBV11-2 with TRBJ2-3, with D uncertain. Trimming took 5 bases from V and 4 from J, leaving 16 bases between them. This CDR3 contains 15 residues. CDR1 is SGHAT, CDR2 FQNNGV, per germline. The DNA for the CDR3 is TGTGCCAGCAGCCCACTGGACCGGGCGGCAGATACGCAGTATTTT. This gives the protein CASSPLDRAADTQYF.

This clonotype was seen a few times. This chain joins TRBV7-8 and TRBJ2-5, with 7 positions matching TRBD2. The CDR3 consists of 16 residues. The V gene end was trimmed by 5 bases and the J gene end by 3 bases; junction bases not matched to a gene: 12. Germline-derived CDR1 and CDR2 are SGHVS and FQNEAQ. The CDR3 reads CASSSTHLGGKETQYF. In nucleotides, the CDR3 is TGTGCCAGCAGCAGCACACACCTCGGGGGGAAAGAGACCCAGTACTTC.

This clonotype was found a few times. The chain links TRBV7-2 to TRBJ2-1, with 7 bases fitting TRBD2. Germline-derived CDR1 and CDR2 are SGHTA and FQGNSA. CDR3 length: 13 residues. Trimming at V came to 5 bases and at J to 10 bases, leaving 8 bases not matched to a gene. CDR3 residues: CASSREVGLEQFF. CDR3 nucleotides: TGTGCCAGCAGCCGAGAGGTGGGACTAGAGCAGTTCTTC.

V is TRBV5-1 and J is TRBJ2-1; D unresolved. The CDR3 is 17 residues long. CDR1 SGHRS and CDR2 YFSETQ come from the germline V gene. The ends were cut back, 2 bases at V and 7 bases at J, with 22 bases in the middle. CDR3 bases: TGCGCCAGCAGCTTAATTGTGTCGGGCGCGAATAGGAATGAGCAGTTCTTC. As protein: CASSLIVSGANRNEQFF.

V usage is TRBV7-2 and J usage is TRBJ2-2; D is unresolved. Trimming shortened V by 3 bases and J by 3 bases, and 5 bases separated the two germline ends. The germline CDR1 and CDR2 sequences are SGHTA and FQGNSA. This CDR3 region has 13 residues. For the CDR3, the DNA is TGTGCCAGCAGCTTGATCTACACCGGGGAGCTGTTTTTT. This gives the protein CASSLIYTGELFF.

About this clonotype: One junction end does not reproduce the germline sequence, and a read error may be involved. The genes are TRBV7-2 and TRBJ2-1; 7 positions agree with TRBD2. In germline, CDR1 is SGHTA, CDR2 FQGNSA. The CDR3 consists of 17 residues. For the CDR3, the DNA is TGTGCCAGCAGCCTAGCGGTGACAGTAACGGCCTACAATGAGCAGTTCTTC. It yields the protein CASSLAVTVTAYNEQFF.

This clonotype was counted a few times. This rearrangement joins TRBV6-1 to TRBJ1-6; D may be TRBD1 (6 bases). With 3 bases removed from V and 7 bases from J, the gap between germline ends came to 10 bases. The CDR3 has 14 amino acids. Germline CDR1 and CDR2: MNHNS and SASEGT. CDR3 protein: CASSEQGFNSPLHF. CDR3 coding DNA: TGTGCCAGCAGTGAGCAGGGGTTCAATTCACCCCTCCACTTT.

The J gene is TRBJ2-3, the V gene TRBV29-1; D is unclear. V was trimmed by 4 bases and J by 2 bases, leaving 16 bases between them. The CDR3 covers 15 residues. The germline CDR1 and CDR2 sequences are SQVTM and ANQGSEA. The chain's CDR3 is CSVAGASAPTDTQYF. The CDR3 region has the DNA TGCAGCGTTGCCGGCGCTTCGGCGCCCACAGATACGCAGTATTTT.

The rearrangement links TRBV2 to TRBJ1-1; D is uncertain. The germline CDR1 and CDR2 sequences are SNHLY and FYNNEI. The ends were cut back, 6 bases at V and 3 bases at J, with 14 bases in the middle. This CDR3 has 14 amino acids. This CDR3 is CASRYSEGDTEAFF. The CDR3, as DNA: TGTGCCAGCAGGTACTCAGAGGGAGACACTGAAGCTTTCTTT.

The gene calls are TRBV25-1 and TRBJ2-3; TRBD1 aligns across 9 bases. The V segment lost 1 base and the J segment 5 bases; nucleotides outside the gene matches: 10. Looked up from germline, CDR1 is MGHDK and CDR2 is SYGVNS. The CDR3 runs 17 residues. The CDR3 bases are TGTGCCAGCAGTGAATTGGGGACAGGGATTCAGAAAGATACGCAGTATTTT. Translation: CASSELGTGIQKDTQYF.

The chain combines TRBV5-4 with TRBJ2-1; TRBD1 aligns across 7 bases. In germline, CDR1 is SGHNT, CDR2 YYREEE (reference sequence). The junction had 8 bases not matched to a gene; V was cut back by 7 bases and J by 7 bases. This CDR3 region has 13 residues. The CDR3 region has the DNA TGTGCCAGCGGGACAGAACAAGGGAATGAGCAGTTCTTC. It is translated as CASGTEQGNEQFF.

In the case of this clonotype: Just one base apart from a much larger clone, this may be a read error. The rearrangement links TRBV6-1 to TRBJ1-4; D uncertain. CDR1 MNHNS and CDR2 SASEGT come from the germline V gene. Trimming removed 2 bases from V and 0 bases from J, with 10 bases in between. The CDR3 totals 16 residues. For the CDR3, the DNA is TGTGCCAGCAGTGAATTGTACGGCTCAACTAATGAAAAACTGTTTTTT. Amino acids: CASSELYGSTNEKLFF.

The chain links TRBV6-1 to TRBJ2-7, with D perhaps TRBD1 or TRBD2 (6 bases each). The CDR3 has 16 residues. Trimming pared 3 bases from V and 1 base from J, leaving 16 bases between. The germline CDR1 and CDR2 sequences are MNHNS and SASEGT. CDR3 in DNA: TGTGCCAGCAGTGATCAATGGGGGGCCCTATCCTACGAGCAGTACTTC. The encoded protein is CASSDQWGALSYEQYF.

The CDR3 sequence is CASSLRVEDGYTF. The CDR3 DNA sequence: TGTGCCAGCTCCCTCAGGGTTGAGGATGGCTACACCTTC. The rearrangement links TRBV18 to TRBJ1-2; D is perhaps TRBD1 (5 bases). The length of the CDR3 is 13 residues. Germline V gene data show CDR1 as KGHSH and CDR2 as LQKENI. V was trimmed by 6 bases and J by 6 bases, leaving 14 bases between them.

The chain uses TRBV6-2 or TRBV6-3 and TRBJ2-1; D assignment may be TRBD1 or TRBD2 (6 bases each). Germline V CDR1 and CDR2: MNHEY, SVGEGT. This CDR3 is 14 amino acids long. Trimming pared 10 bases from V and 0 bases from J, leaving 13 bases between. The DNA of the CDR3 is TGTGCCACCGGGGGCCGACTCTCCTACAATGAGCAGTTCTTC. It specifies CATGGRLSYNEQFF.